The entry below describes one T cell receptor beta chain. In the original analysis: For nucleated cells, counts were estimated from reference gene primer amplification. Measured with immunoSEQ multiplex PCR; TCRdb has only the in-frame clones, and not every one. That table gives V, J and clone size, and the DNA gave D and trimming. The table has approximately 85,000 clones, about nine tenths seen once. This sample was taken from a study of blood T cell repertoires in COVID-19. Background on the study: Samples representing acute and convalescent COVID-19 were sourced from the United States, Italy and Spain. T cells, B-cell-depleted T cells, or PBMCs supplied cDNA or gDNA.

V dropped 0 bases and J dropped 8; count of bases not matched to a gene: 6. There are 16 residues in the CDR3. Germline CDR1 reads MGHRA; CDR2 reads YSYEKL. The sequence was obtained from a man aged 50 to 60 with active or convalescent COVID-19. The V gene is TRBV4-1, the J gene TRBJ1-4; 10 nucleotides align to TRBD1. The source material was peripheral blood. The CDR3 loop reads CASSQDGDRGREKLFF. CDR3 bases: TGCGCCAGCAGCCAAGATGGGGACAGGGGACGGGAAAAACTGTTTTTT.